The entry below describes one T cell receptor (beta chain). The data are from a study of T cells in tuberculosis. Specified time point: new active TB diagnosis, blood taken before or within 7 days of starting treatment. This CDR3 has 17 amino acids. After removal of 3 bases from V and 2 bases from J, the junction contained 7 bases not matched to a gene. The germline V gene has CDR1 MGHRA and CDR2 YSYEKL. Data came from immunoSEQ multiplex PCR; TCRdb stores just in-frame clones and leaves some out. The sample has approximately 31,000 clones, about 82% seen once. J is TRBJ2-1 and V is TRBV4-1, with 10 bases aligning to TRBD2. The source is an adult with tuberculosis. Sequences were derived from PBMCs, sampled at tuberculosis diagnosis. The DNA for the CDR3 is TGCGCCAGCAGCCACCTACTAGCGGGATTTACCTACAATGAGCAGTTCTTC. Its translation: CASSHLLAGFTYNEQFF.